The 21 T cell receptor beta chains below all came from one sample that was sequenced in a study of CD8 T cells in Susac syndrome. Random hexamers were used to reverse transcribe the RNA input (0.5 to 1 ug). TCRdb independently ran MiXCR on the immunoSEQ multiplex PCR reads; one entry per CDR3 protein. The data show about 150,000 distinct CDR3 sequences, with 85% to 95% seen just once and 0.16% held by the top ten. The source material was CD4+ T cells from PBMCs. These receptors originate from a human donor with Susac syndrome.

CDR3 protein: CSVERDREAFF. DNA for the CDR3: TGCAGCGTCGAAAGGGACAGAGAAGCTTTCTTT. The rearrangement uses TRBV29-1 and TRBJ1-1, with TRBD1 matching 7 bases. The CDR3 runs 11 residues. The germline gives CDR1 SQVTM, CDR2 ANQGSEA. V lost 6 bases to trimming and J lost 8 bases; unmatched junction nucleotides: 6.

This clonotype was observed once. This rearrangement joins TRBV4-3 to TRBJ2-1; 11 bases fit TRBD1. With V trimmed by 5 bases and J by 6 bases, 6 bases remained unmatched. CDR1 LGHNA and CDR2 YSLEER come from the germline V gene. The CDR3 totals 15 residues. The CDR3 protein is CASSSGQGAVNEQFF. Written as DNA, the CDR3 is TGCGCCAGCAGCTCCGGACAGGGGGCAGTCAATGAGCAGTTCTTC.

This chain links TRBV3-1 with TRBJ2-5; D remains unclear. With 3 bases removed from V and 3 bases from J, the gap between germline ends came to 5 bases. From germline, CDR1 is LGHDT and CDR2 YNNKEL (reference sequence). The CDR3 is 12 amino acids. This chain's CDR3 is CASSHQEETQYF. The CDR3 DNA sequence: TGTGCCAGCAGCCACCAGGAAGAGACCCAGTACTTC.

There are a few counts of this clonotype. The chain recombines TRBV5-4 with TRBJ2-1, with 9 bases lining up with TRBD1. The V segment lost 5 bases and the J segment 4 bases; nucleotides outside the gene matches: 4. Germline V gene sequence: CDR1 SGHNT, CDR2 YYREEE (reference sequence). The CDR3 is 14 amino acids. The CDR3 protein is CASSPGQGYNEQFF. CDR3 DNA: TGTGCCAGCAGTCCGGGACAGGGTTACAATGAGCAGTTCTTC.

CDR3 amino acids: CASSQDYVAEAFF. CDR3 in DNA: TGTGCCAGCAGCCAAGATTACGTGGCAGAAGCTTTCTTT. The chain couples TRBV14 to TRBJ1-1, with D uncertain. The CDR3 extends over 13 amino acids. Trimming stripped 0 bases from V and 8 bases from J, with 10 bases between. Germline assignment: CDR1 SGHDN and CDR2 FVKESK. The whole variable domain, filled in from reference TRBV14 and TRBJ1-1, reads EAGVTQFPSHSVIEKGQTVTLRCDPISGHDNLYWYRRVMGKEIKFLLHFVKESKQDESGMPNNRFLAERTGGTYSTLKVQPAELEDSGVYFCASSQDYVAEAFFGQGTRLTVV.

The CDR3: CSVLDRVTSGANVLTF. CDR3 nucleotides: TGCAGCGTTTTAGACAGGGTAACCTCTGGGGCCAACGTCCTGACTTTC. The chain links TRBV29-1 to TRBJ2-6, with 7 positions matching TRBD1. After removal of 5 bases from V and 0 bases from J, the junction contained 7 bases not matched to a gene. Germline V gives CDR1 SQVTM, CDR2 ANQGSEA. This CDR3 comprises 16 residues.

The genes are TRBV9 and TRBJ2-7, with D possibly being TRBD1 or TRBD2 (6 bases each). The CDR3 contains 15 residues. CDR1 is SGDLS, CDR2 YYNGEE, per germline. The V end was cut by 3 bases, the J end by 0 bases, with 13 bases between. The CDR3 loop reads CASSGGAGPSYEQYF. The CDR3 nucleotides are TGTGCCAGCAGCGGGGGGGCAGGGCCCTCCTACGAGCAGTACTTC.

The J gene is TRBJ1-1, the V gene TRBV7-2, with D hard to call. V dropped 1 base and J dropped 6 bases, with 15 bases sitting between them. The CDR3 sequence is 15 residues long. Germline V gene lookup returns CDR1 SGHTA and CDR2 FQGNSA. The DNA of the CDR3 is TGTGCCAGCAGCTTAGGTACGCGGGTTCTGGCTGAAGCTTTCTTT. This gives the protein CASSLGTRVLAEAFF.

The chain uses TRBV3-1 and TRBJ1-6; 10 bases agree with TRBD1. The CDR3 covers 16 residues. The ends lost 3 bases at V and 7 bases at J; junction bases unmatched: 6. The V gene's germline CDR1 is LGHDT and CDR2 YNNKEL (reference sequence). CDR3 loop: CASSQQTGGRNSPLHF. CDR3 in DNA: TGTGCCAGCAGCCAGCAGACAGGGGGCAGGAATTCACCCCTCCACTTT.

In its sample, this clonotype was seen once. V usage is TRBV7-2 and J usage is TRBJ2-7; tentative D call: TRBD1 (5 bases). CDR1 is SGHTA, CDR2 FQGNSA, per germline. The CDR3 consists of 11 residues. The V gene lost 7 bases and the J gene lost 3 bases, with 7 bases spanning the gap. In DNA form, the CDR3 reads TGTGCCAGCATCCAGGGCTACGAGCAGTACTTC. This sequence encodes CASIQGYEQYF. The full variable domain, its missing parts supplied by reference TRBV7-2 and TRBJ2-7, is GAGVSQSPSNKVTEKGKDVELRCDPISGHTALYWYRQSLGQGLEFLIYFQGNSAPDKSGLPSDRFSAERTGGSVSTLTIQRTQQEDSAVYLCASIQGYEQYFGPGTRLTVT.

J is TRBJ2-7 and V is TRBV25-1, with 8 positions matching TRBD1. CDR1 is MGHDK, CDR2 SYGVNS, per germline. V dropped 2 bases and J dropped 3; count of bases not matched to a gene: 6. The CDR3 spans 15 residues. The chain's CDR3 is CASSEDRGPRYEQYF. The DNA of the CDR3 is TGTGCCAGCAGTGAAGACAGGGGCCCTCGCTACGAGCAGTACTTC.

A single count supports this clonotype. Here the CDR3 DNA reads TGTGCCACCTCCGGGACAGGGGATGGCTACACCTTC. Protein product: CATSGTGDGYTF. The rearrangement uses TRBV6-5 and TRBJ1-2; 10 nucleotides align to TRBD1. The CDR3 totals 12 residues. The germline CDR1 and CDR2 sequences are MNHEY and SVGAGI. The trim removed 10 bases at V and 6 bases at J, leaving 5 bases unmatched.

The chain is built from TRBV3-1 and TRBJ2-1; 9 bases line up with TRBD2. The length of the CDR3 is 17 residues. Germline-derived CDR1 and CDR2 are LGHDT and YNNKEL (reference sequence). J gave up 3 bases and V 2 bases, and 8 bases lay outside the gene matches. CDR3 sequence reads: CASSQLPISGGYNEQFF. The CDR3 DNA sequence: TGTGCCAGCAGCCAACTTCCTATTAGCGGGGGCTACAATGAGCAGTTCTTC.

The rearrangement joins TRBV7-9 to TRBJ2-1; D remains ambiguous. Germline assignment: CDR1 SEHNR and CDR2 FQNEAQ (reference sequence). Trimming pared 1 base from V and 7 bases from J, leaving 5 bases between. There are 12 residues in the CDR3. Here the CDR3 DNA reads TGTGCCAGCAGCTTAGTGGGAAATGAGCAGTTCTTC. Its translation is CASSLVGNEQFF.

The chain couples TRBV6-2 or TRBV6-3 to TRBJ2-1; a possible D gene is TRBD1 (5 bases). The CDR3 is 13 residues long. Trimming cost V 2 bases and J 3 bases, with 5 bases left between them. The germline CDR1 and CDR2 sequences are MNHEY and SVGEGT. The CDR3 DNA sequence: TGTGCCAGCAGTTACGACAGCTACAATGAGCAGTTCTTC. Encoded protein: CASSYDSYNEQFF.

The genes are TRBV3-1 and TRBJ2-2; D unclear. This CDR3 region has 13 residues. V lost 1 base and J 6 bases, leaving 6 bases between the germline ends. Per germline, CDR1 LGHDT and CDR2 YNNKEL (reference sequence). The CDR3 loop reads CASSQGWAGELFF. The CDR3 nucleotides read TGTGCCAGCAGCCAAGGATGGGCCGGGGAGCTGTTTTTT.

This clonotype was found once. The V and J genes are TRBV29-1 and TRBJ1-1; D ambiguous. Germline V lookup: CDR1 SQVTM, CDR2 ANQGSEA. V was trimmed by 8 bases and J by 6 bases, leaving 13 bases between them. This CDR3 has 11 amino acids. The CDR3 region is CSCWQFAEAFF. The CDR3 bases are TGCAGCTGTTGGCAGTTCGCTGAAGCTTTCTTT.

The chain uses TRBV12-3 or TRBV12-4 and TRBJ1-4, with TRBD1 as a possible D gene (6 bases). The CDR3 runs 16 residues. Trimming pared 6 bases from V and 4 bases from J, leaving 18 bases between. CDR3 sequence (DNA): TGTGCCAGCAGCCGAATCCCCGGGGGCCTTAATGAAAAACTGTTTTTT. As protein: CASSRIPGGLNEKLFF.

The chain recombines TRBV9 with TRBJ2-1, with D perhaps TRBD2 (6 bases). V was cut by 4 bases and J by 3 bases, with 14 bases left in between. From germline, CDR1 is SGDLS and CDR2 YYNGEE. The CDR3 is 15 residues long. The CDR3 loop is CASSPVWGDYNEQFF. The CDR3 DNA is TGTGCCAGCAGCCCGGTGTGGGGGGACTACAATGAGCAGTTCTTC.

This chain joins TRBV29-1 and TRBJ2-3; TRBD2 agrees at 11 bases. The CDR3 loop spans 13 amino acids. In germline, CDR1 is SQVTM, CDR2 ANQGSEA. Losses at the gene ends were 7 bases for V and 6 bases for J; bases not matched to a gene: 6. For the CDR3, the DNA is TGCAGCGGGCTAGCGGGGGGTAGGGATACGCAGTATTTT. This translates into CSGLAGGRDTQYF.

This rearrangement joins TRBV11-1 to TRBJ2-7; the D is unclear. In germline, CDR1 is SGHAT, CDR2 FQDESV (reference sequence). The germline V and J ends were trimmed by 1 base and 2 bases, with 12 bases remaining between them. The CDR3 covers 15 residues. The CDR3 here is CASSLDGSSPYEQYF. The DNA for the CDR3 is TGTGCCAGCAGCTTAGACGGCAGTAGTCCCTACGAGCAGTACTTC.